This T cell receptor beta chain derives from a study of blood T cells in healthy people across ages. A sample-barcoded 5' primer and a J-beta primer mix were used in a second PCR of roughly 7 to 11 cycles. Tagging of each cDNA molecule was performed by a template-switch adaptor with 12 random nucleotides. MiXCR, applied by TCRdb to the 5' RACE reads, yields one record per CDR3 protein. This sample yields approximately 900,000 distinct CDR3 sequences, of which about 48% are seen a single time; roughly 13% belongs to the top ten. General observations from the study: Unsorted PBMC material precluded a definitive naive versus antigen-experienced comparison. Older individuals had lower TCR beta diversity per million T cells (the decline was roughly linear).

V was clipped by 6 bases and J by 6 bases; unmatched bases: 2. Germline CDR1 LGHNT, CDR2 FRNRAP. The CDR3 has 15 residues. Concerning this clonotype: Its target is unknown.

The sequencing input was blood. This clonotype was sampled from a man aged 30 to 45 in good health. The genes are TRBV12-5 and TRBJ2-2; 15 bases are shared with TRBD2. CDR3 residues: CASGGLAGGAGELFF. The CDR3 coding sequence is TGTGCTAGTGGGGGACTAGCGGGGGGCGCCGGGGAGCTGTTTTTT.